These 20 T cell receptor beta chains were sequenced from one sample in a study of cytomegalovirus exposure and HLA in healthy donors. Clones were read by immunoSEQ multiplex PCR, and TCRdb kept only the in-frame ones, dropping some. The data contain 130,000 or so clones, about nine tenths of them singletons. The material sequenced was PBMCs. The receptors derive from a man aged 30 to 39 in good health and CMV-seronegative.

Of note for this clone: The junction and the germline gene differ at one end; a read error may be behind it. The chain has TRBV6-5 and TRBJ1-2; 12 bases agree with TRBD1. Germline assignment: CDR1 MNHEY and CDR2 SVGAGI. The CDR3 runs 12 residues. CDR3 loop: CASSPGQGAECF. The CDR3 nucleotides are TGTGCCAGCAGCCCGGGACAGGGGGCGGAATGCTTC.

This chain joins TRBV5-1 and TRBJ2-7; 7 positions match TRBD2. This CDR3 region has 14 residues. CDR1 and CDR2 from the germline V gene are SGHRS and YFSETQ. The junction had 4 bases not matched to a gene; V was cut back by 4 bases and J by 0 bases. CDR3 residues: CASSTGGSSYEQYF. CDR3 coding DNA: TGCGCCAGCAGCACGGGGGGTAGCTCCTACGAGCAGTACTTC.

This rearrangement joins TRBV7-2 to TRBJ2-1, with 12 bases fitting TRBD2. The CDR3 extends over 16 amino acids. The J segment lost 4 bases and the V segment lost 4 bases, leaving 5 bases of the junction unmatched. Germline assignment: CDR1 SGHTA and CDR2 FQGNSA. CDR3 sequence reads: CASSSWLAGGYNEQFF. Here the CDR3 DNA reads TGTGCCAGCAGCTCATGGCTAGCGGGGGGGTACAATGAGCAGTTCTTC.

The rearrangement links TRBV5-4 to TRBJ2-4; TRBD1 is a possible D gene (6 bases). Germline V lookup: CDR1 SGHNT, CDR2 YYREEE (reference sequence). The germline V and J ends were trimmed by 0 bases and 7 bases, with 11 bases remaining between them. The CDR3 sequence is 14 residues long. DNA for the CDR3: TGTGCCAGCAGCTTGGGGGGGCTTGGGAACATTCAGTACTTC. Translating gives CASSLGGLGNIQYF.

The chain has TRBV27 and TRBJ1-1; D not certain. The CDR3 sequence is 15 residues long. V was clipped by 3 bases and J by 1 base, with 12 bases between them. CDR1 and CDR2 (germline): MNHEY, SMNVEV (reference sequence). The CDR3 DNA follows: TGTGCCAGCAGTTTTGAGGGCGTGGGGAACACTGAAGCTTTCTTT. Translated, it gives CASSFEGVGNTEAFF.

This chain joins TRBV7-2 and TRBJ2-1, with D hard to call. The CDR3 has 14 residues. V gave up 8 bases and J gave up 2 bases, with 13 bases separating them. Germline V gene data show CDR1 as SGHTA and CDR2 as FQGNSA. CDR3 in amino acids: CASFPGGPYNEQFF. The CDR3 DNA reads as TGTGCCAGCTTTCCCGGTGGGCCCTACAATGAGCAGTTCTTC. The full variable domain, in which reference TRBV7-2 and TRBJ2-1 provide the parts outside the CDR3, is GAGVSQSPSNKVTEKGKDVELRCDPISGHTALYWYRQSLGQGLEFLIYFQGNSAPDKSGLPSDRFSAERTGGSVSTLTIQRTQQEDSAVYLCASFPGGPYNEQFFGPGTRLTVL.

The gene calls are TRBV6-1 and TRBJ1-5; 10 nucleotides line up with TRBD1. Germline CDR1 reads MNHNS; CDR2 reads SASEGT. The trim removed 4 bases at V and 6 bases at J, leaving 15 bases unmatched. This CDR3 has 18 residues. The CDR3 region is CASSAPGQGPKSGQPQHF. CDR3 nucleotides: TGTGCCAGCAGTGCACCGGGACAGGGGCCAAAATCGGGTCAGCCCCAGCATTTT.

V and J are TRBV27 and TRBJ2-1, with D perhaps TRBD1 (6 bases). The ends were cut back, 10 bases at V and 7 bases at J, with 23 bases in the middle. The germline V gene encodes CDR1 MNHEY and CDR2 SMNVEV (reference sequence). The CDR3 extends over 15 amino acids. The chain's CDR3 is CANVPLRQELNEQFF. CDR3 DNA sequence: TGTGCCAATGTCCCCCTCCGACAGGAGCTAAATGAGCAGTTCTTC.

The chain joins TRBV2 to TRBJ2-7; 8 positions match TRBD1. In germline, CDR1 is SNHLY, CDR2 FYNNEI. The CDR3 runs to 12 residues. V was clipped by 8 bases and J by 4 bases; unmatched bases: 4. The CDR3 region is CASSDRVYEQYF. For the CDR3, the DNA is TGTGCCAGCTCGGACAGGGTGTACGAGCAGTACTTC.

The genes are TRBV9 and TRBJ2-5; D not certain. Germline CDR1 and CDR2: SGDLS and YYNGEE. There are 13 residues in the CDR3. V lost 4 bases and J 5 bases, leaving 12 bases between the germline ends. In DNA, the CDR3 is TGTGCCAGCAGCCCTTTGATGAGGGAGACCCAGTACTTC. Translation: CASSPLMRETQYF.

The chain employs TRBV18 and TRBJ1-5, with 9 bases that match TRBD1. The CDR3 covers 15 residues. The V gene's germline CDR1 is KGHSH and CDR2 LQKENI. The V and J ends lost 4 bases and 7 bases, in that order; junction bases with no gene match: 8. In DNA, the CDR3 is TGTGCCAGCTCACTTGCCGGGACAGGGAACCAGCCCCAGCATTTT. It is translated as CASSLAGTGNQPQHF.

Notes on this clone: The same CDR3 also results from other DNA sequences found in this sample. The chain joins TRBV5-6 to TRBJ1-5; possible D gene TRBD1, 5 bases. CDR3 size: 14 residues. Trimming left V 0 bases short and J 4 bases short, with 8 bases between. Germline V gives CDR1 SGHDT, CDR2 YYEEEE. CDR3 sequence: CASSLGQSNQPQHF. CDR3 in DNA: TGTGCCAGCAGCTTGGGACAGTCTAATCAGCCCCAGCATTTT.

V is TRBV7-2 and J is TRBJ1-6; D not certain. The germline V gene has CDR1 SGHTA and CDR2 FQGNSA. CDR3 length: 16 amino acids. V was clipped by 4 bases and J by 3 bases, with 13 bases between them. The CDR3 sequence is CASSYLRSGYNSPLHF. The CDR3 nucleotides read TGTGCCAGCAGCTACTTACGCTCCGGCTATAATTCACCCCTCCACTTT.

The rearrangement joins TRBV9 to TRBJ2-2; D perhaps matches TRBD1 (6 bases). The CDR3 is made up of 17 amino acids. V was cut by 4 bases and J by 0 bases, with 16 bases left in between. Per the germline V gene, CDR1 is SGDLS and CDR2 is YYNGEE. The CDR3 nucleotides are TGTGCCAGCAGCTCCCCTGGGGACATCGCGAACACCGGGGAGCTGTTTTTT. Its protein product is CASSSPGDIANTGELFF.

The chain is built from TRBV4-1 and TRBJ1-4, with D hard to call. Trimming removed 1 base from V and 0 bases from J, with 9 bases in between. The CDR3 spans 16 residues. Germline CDR1 reads MGHRA; CDR2 reads YSYEKL. The CDR3: CASSQVAGTTNEKLFF. As DNA, the CDR3 is TGCGCCAGCAGCCAAGTGGCAGGTACAACTAATGAAAAACTGTTTTTT.

The V gene is TRBV11-2, the J gene TRBJ1-1; possible D gene TRBD1, 6 bases. The germline CDR1 and CDR2 sequences are SGHAT and FQNNGV. The CDR3 contains 12 residues. The V and J ends lost 3 bases and 7 bases respectively, with 9 bases between them. The CDR3 DNA is TGTGCCAGCAGCTTCGGCAGGGGTGAAGCTTTCTTT. Translation: CASSFGRGEAFF. The full variable domain, its missing parts supplied by reference TRBV11-2 and TRBJ1-1, is EAGVAQSPRYKIIEKRQSVAFWCNPISGHATLYWYQQILGQGPKLLIQFQNNGVVDDSQLPKDRFSAERLKGVDSTLKIQPAKLEDSAVYLCASSFGRGEAFFGQGTRLTVV.

The rearrangement links TRBV5-1 to TRBJ2-3, with 10 bases matching TRBD2. The V gene's germline CDR1 is SGHRS and CDR2 YFSETQ. This CDR3 spans 16 amino acids. V was pared by 4 bases and J by 0 bases, with 5 bases of the junction left unmatched. CDR3: CASSRTSGASTDTQYF. The CDR3 DNA reads TGCGCCAGCAGCCGGACTAGCGGAGCAAGCACAGATACGCAGTATTTT.

The rearrangement links TRBV14 to TRBJ2-1, with TRBD1 as a possible D gene (6 bases). The germline V gene encodes CDR1 SGHDN and CDR2 FVKESK. This CDR3 comprises 16 residues. Trimming removed 3 bases from V and 7 bases from J, with 19 bases in between. The CDR3 reads CASSHRDKPMYNEQFF. The CDR3, as DNA: TGTGCCAGCAGCCACCGGGACAAACCCATGTATAATGAGCAGTTCTTC.

V is TRBV29-1 and J is TRBJ1-3; TRBD1 is a possible D gene (6 bases). Looked up from germline, CDR1 is SQVTM and CDR2 is ANQGSEA. Trimming took off 7 bases at V and 4 bases at J, with 14 bases between the two ends. The length of the CDR3 is 13 residues. CDR3 DNA sequence: TGCAGCGCTCAGGGGTTCTCAGGAAACACCATATATTTT. It yields the protein CSAQGFSGNTIYF.

V and J are TRBV7-9 and TRBJ1-2, with D unclear. The germline V gene encodes CDR1 SEHNR and CDR2 FQNEAQ (reference sequence). This CDR3 has 15 amino acids. Between the trimmed V and J ends, which lost 5 bases and 7 bases, there was a span of 20 bases. CDR3 sequence reads: CASSHSGNRYAGYTF. The DNA for the CDR3 is TGTGCCAGCAGCCATTCGGGGAACCGATATGCTGGCTACACCTTC.